The 27 T cell receptor beta chains listed next were all sequenced from one sample in a study of beta chain features in type 1 diabetes. cDNA synthesis used the whole RNA isolate, giving expressed TCRB sequences. TCRdb's copy holds only in-frame clones and misses some; the assay was immunoSEQ multiplex PCR. The table records 150,000 or so clones, roughly 9% of them present only once. The sample taken for sequencing was central memory CD4+ T cells from blood. The receptors were gathered from a woman between 18 and 29 years old in good health.

The table lists this clone with a few counts. V and J are TRBV7-2 and TRBJ1-5; D remains unclear. The CDR3 extends over 15 amino acids. Germline V gene sequence: CDR1 SGHTA, CDR2 FQGNSA. V shed 1 base and J shed 7 bases, with 14 bases lying between them. CDR3 coding DNA: TGTGCCAGCAGCTTAGATCCGGGGTTCTCCCAGCCCCAGCATTTT. Translating gives CASSLDPGFSQPQHF.

This chain joins TRBV14 and TRBJ2-7, with 7 bases matching TRBD1. V shed 2 bases and J 6 bases; nucleotides not matched to a gene: 10. The germline V gene has CDR1 SGHDN and CDR2 FVKESK. There are 15 residues in the CDR3. CDR3: CASSQLPGQQGEQYF. Written as DNA, the CDR3 is TGTGCCAGCAGCCAATTACCGGGACAGCAGGGCGAGCAGTACTTC.

This clone was seen more than once but under ten times. The chain employs TRBV11-2 and TRBJ2-1, with 8 bases fitting TRBD2. V gave up 1 base and J gave up 4 bases; unmatched junction bases: 3. This CDR3 is 15 amino acids long. From germline, CDR1 is SGHAT and CDR2 FQNNGV. The CDR3 bases are TGTGCCAGCAGCTTAGCCGCGGGAGGTTACAATGAGCAGTTCTTC. This gives the protein CASSLAAGGYNEQFF.

CDR3 protein: CASSQGQGYTF. CDR3 sequence (DNA): TGTGCCAGCAGTCAAGGACAGGGCTACACCTTC. The chain uses TRBV6-5 and TRBJ1-2; D is perhaps TRBD1 (6 bases). Trimming took 5 bases from V and 8 from J, leaving 9 bases between them. The V gene's germline CDR1 is MNHEY and CDR2 SVGAGI. The CDR3 runs to 11 residues.

This clone was counted many times. The chain joins TRBV7-3 to TRBJ2-5; 7 bases match TRBD1. The CDR3 totals 15 residues. V lost 4 bases to trimming and J lost 5 bases; unmatched junction nucleotides: 10. Per the germline V gene, CDR1 is SGHTA and CDR2 is FQGTGA. CDR3 coding DNA: TGTGCCAGCAGCTCACAGGGGACCACCGGGGAGACCCAGTACTTC. Protein product: CASSSQGTTGETQYF.

CDR3 coding DNA: TGTGCCAGCAGTTTATTTGTCCTTTCGGGGGAGCAGTACTTC. It is translated as CASSLFVLSGEQYF. V is TRBV27 and J is TRBJ2-7; tentative D call: TRBD2 (5 bases). The CDR3 totals 14 residues. Germline values: CDR1 MNHEY, CDR2 SMNVEV (reference sequence). V was trimmed by 1 base and J by 7 bases, leaving 14 bases between them.

This clone was seen more than once but under ten times. Other DNA sequences in this specimen translate into the identical CDR3. V gene TRBV6-6 combines with J gene TRBJ2-1; 11 positions match TRBD2. Germline lookup yields CDR1 MNHNY and CDR2 SVGAGI (reference sequence). The V gene end was trimmed by 4 bases and the J gene end by 5 bases; junction bases not matched to a gene: 4. There are 15 residues in the CDR3. The CDR3: CASSSPGLADNEQFF. The CDR3 nucleotides are TGTGCCAGCAGTTCCCCGGGACTAGCGGACAATGAGCAGTTCTTC.

This clone has just a few counts. The chain recombines TRBV7-2 with TRBJ1-1; perhaps TRBD1 as D (5 bases). This CDR3 contains 13 residues. CDR1 and CDR2 (germline): SGHTA, FQGNSA. Trimming shortened V by 5 bases and J by 8 bases, and 15 bases separated the two germline ends. The CDR3 protein is CASSTLDRNEAFF. The CDR3 coding sequence is TGTGCCAGCAGCACTTTAGACAGAAACGAAGCTTTCTTT.

This clone was detected only a few times. The chain couples TRBV18 to TRBJ2-1; TRBD2 agrees at 10 bases. Germline trimming cut 3 bases from V and 5 bases from J; bases unmatched to any gene: 4. The CDR3 consists of 15 residues. Germline loops: CDR1 KGHSH, CDR2 LQKENI. The CDR3 loop is CASSPGLASDNEQFF. CDR3 nucleotides: TGTGCCAGCTCACCGGGACTAGCGTCAGACAATGAGCAGTTCTTC.

This chain joins TRBV7-3 and TRBJ2-3; no firm D call. V lost 2 bases and J lost 4, with 10 bases in between. CDR1 is SGHTA and CDR2 is FQGTGA in the germline V gene. The CDR3 length is 14 residues. The CDR3 bases are TGTGCCAGCAGCTTATTAGTGCCCCCAGATACGCAGTATTTT. This encodes CASSLLVPPDTQYF.

This clone was seen a few times. The chain joins TRBV19 to TRBJ1-5, with D uncertain. The germline V gene encodes CDR1 LNHDA and CDR2 SQIVND (reference sequence). V lost 3 bases and J 7 bases, leaving 16 bases between the germline ends. The CDR3 runs to 15 residues. The CDR3 loop is CASSMRSQHWQPQHF. CDR3 DNA sequence: TGTGCCAGTAGTATGAGGAGCCAGCATTGGCAGCCCCAGCATTTT.

The chain recombines TRBV6-5 with TRBJ1-2, with D hard to call. There are 16 residues in the CDR3. Trimming removed 4 bases from V and 4 bases from J, with 19 bases in between. Germline lookup yields CDR1 MNHEY and CDR2 SVGAGI. This chain's CDR3 is CASSSNRLRHFYGYTF. As DNA, the CDR3 is TGTGCCAGCAGTTCGAACCGCCTGCGGCACTTCTATGGCTACACCTTC.

This clone was picked up a small number of times. This chain links TRBV25-1 with TRBJ1-2, with 9 nucleotides matching TRBD1. The CDR3 is made up of 15 amino acids. In germline, CDR1 is MGHDK, CDR2 SYGVNS. Germline trimming cut 4 bases from V and 4 bases from J; bases unmatched to any gene: 7. As DNA, the CDR3 is TGTGCCAGCAGTGCGGGGACAGGGACCCTCTATGGCTACACCTTC. This translates into CASSAGTGTLYGYTF.

The chain uses TRBV10-3 and TRBJ1-2, with 9 bases lining up with TRBD1. Germline-derived CDR1 and CDR2 are ENHRY and SYGVKD. Trimming removed 10 bases from V and 6 bases from J; junction bases left unmatched: 9. This CDR3 has 13 amino acids. CDR3 amino acids: CATVGQGFDGYTF. DNA for the CDR3: TGTGCCACCGTTGGACAGGGGTTCGATGGCTACACCTTC.

Regarding this clone: The sample contains more than one DNA sequence encoding this CDR3. The CDR3 bases are TGTGCCTGGAGTGGGACAGGCTATGGCTACACCTTC. This sequence encodes CAWSGTGYGYTF. This sequence joins TRBV30 and TRBJ1-2; 7 bases line up with TRBD1. The CDR3 consists of 12 residues. V lost 1 base to trimming and J lost 4 bases; unmatched junction nucleotides: 0. The germline V gene encodes CDR1 GTSNPN and CDR2 SVGIG (reference sequence). Filled out from reference TRBV30 and TRBJ1-2, the complete variable domain reads SQTIHQWPATLVQPVGSPLSLECTVEGTSNPNLYWYRQAAGRGLQLLFYSVGIGQISSEVPQNLSASRPQDRQFILSSKKLLLSDSGFYLCAWSGTGYGYTFGSGTRLTVV.

Only a few counts were recorded for this clone. J is TRBJ2-5 and V is TRBV29-1, with D perhaps matching TRBD2 (6 bases). The end of the DNA fits TRBJ2-7 better, so the J call may be wrong. CDR3 length: 11 residues. Germline CDR1 SQVTM, CDR2 ANQGSEA. CDR3 DNA sequence: TGCAGCGTTGGGGGGGTCTACGAGCAGTACTTC. As protein: CSVGGVYEQYF.

In this sample, this clone turned up a few times. This rearrangement joins TRBV29-1 to TRBJ2-1; TRBD2 aligns across 9 bases. Germline V CDR1 and CDR2: SQVTM, ANQGSEA. This CDR3 is 15 amino acids long. V lost 3 bases to trimming and J lost 2 bases; unmatched junction nucleotides: 5. CDR3 amino acids: CSVDKAGGAYNEQFF. The CDR3 bases are TGCAGCGTTGATAAGGCGGGAGGGGCCTACAATGAGCAGTTCTTC.

This clone was observed a few times. The identical CDR3 is also encoded by other nucleotide sequences in the sample. This chain joins TRBV7-2 and TRBJ2-7; D might be TRBD1 (6 bases). CDR3 length equals 13 residues. Per germline, CDR1 SGHTA and CDR2 FQGNSA. V lost 1 base and J 4 bases, leaving 8 bases between the germline ends. CDR3 residues: CASSLVRGYEQYF. Written as DNA, the CDR3 is TGTGCCAGCAGCTTAGTCAGGGGATACGAGCAGTACTTC. Looking up the rest from reference TRBV7-2 and TRBJ2-7 gives the full variable domain: GAGVSQSPSNKVTEKGKDVELRCDPISGHTALYWYRQSLGQGLEFLIYFQGNSAPDKSGLPSDRFSAERTGGSVSTLTIQRTQQEDSAVYLCASSLVRGYEQYFGPGTRLTVT.

The chain uses TRBV30 and TRBJ1-2; D might be TRBD1 (6 bases). The CDR3 has 14 amino acids. V was trimmed by 2 bases and J by 0 bases, leaving 10 bases between them. Per the germline V gene, CDR1 is GTSNPN and CDR2 is SVGIG (reference sequence). As DNA, the CDR3 is TGTGCCTGGAGTCGGACAGTCACTAACTATGGCTACACCTTC. It specifies CAWSRTVTNYGYTF.

V gene TRBV19 combines with J gene TRBJ2-3, with 7 bases that match TRBD2. Germline CDR1 LNHDA, CDR2 SQIVND (reference sequence). This CDR3 contains 20 residues. V trimming: 1 base; J trimming: 1 base; junction bases outside the gene matches: 17. The DNA of the CDR3 is TGTGCCAGTAGTATAGTTTGTCAGGCGGGAGAGGTGGTATGCACAGATACGCAGTATTTT. This encodes CASSIVCQAGEVVCTDTQYF.

The chain's CDR3 is CASSAGQGVREAFF. The CDR3 coding sequence is TGTGCCAGCAGCGCGGGACAGGGGGTGAGAGAAGCTTTCTTT. The J gene is TRBJ1-1, the V gene TRBV7-2; 11 bases match TRBD1. Germline lookup yields CDR1 SGHTA and CDR2 FQGNSA. This CDR3 is built from 14 residues. Trimming at V came to 5 bases and at J to 8 bases, leaving 7 bases not matched to a gene.

The V and J genes are TRBV12-5 and TRBJ2-3, with TRBD2 as a possible D gene (5 bases). The length of the CDR3 is 15 residues. Germline loops: CDR1 LGHNT, CDR2 FRNRAP. The V and J ends lost 4 bases and 0 bases respectively, with 11 bases between them. The CDR3 loop is CASGSDWLSTDTQYF. In DNA, the CDR3 is TGTGCTAGTGGTTCGGACTGGCTTAGCACAGATACGCAGTATTTT.

The table lists this clone with a few counts. The chain combines TRBV30 with TRBJ1-1; TRBD1 aligns across 7 bases. The CDR3 sequence is 13 residues long. The germline V gene has CDR1 GTSNPN and CDR2 SVGIG (reference sequence). V lost 4 bases and J lost 1; bases outside the gene matches: 3. CDR3 nucleotides: TGTGCCTGGACCGGACAGGCGAACACTGAAGCTTTCTTT. The encoded protein is CAWTGQANTEAFF.

This clone was seen a handful of times. The chain carries TRBV30 and TRBJ1-1, with 7 nucleotides matching TRBD1. Trimming cost V 5 bases and J 4 bases; bases outside gene matches: 7. The CDR3 totals 13 residues. Germline V CDR1 and CDR2: GTSNPN, SVGIG (reference sequence). CDR3 sequence: CAWYIPGGTEAFF. The DNA for the CDR3 is TGTGCCTGGTATATTCCAGGGGGCACTGAAGCTTTCTTT. Using reference TRBV30 and TRBJ1-1 for the parts outside the CDR3, the full variable domain is SQTIHQWPATLVQPVGSPLSLECTVEGTSNPNLYWYRQAAGRGLQLLFYSVGIGQISSEVPQNLSASRPQDRQFILSSKKLLLSDSGFYLCAWYIPGGTEAFFGQGTRLTVV.

There are a few counts of this clone. V usage is TRBV6-5 and J usage is TRBJ2-5; 7 bases are a match to TRBD2. J lost 5 bases, V lost 7 bases, and 10 bases had no gene match. CDR3 length: 14 residues. CDR1 and CDR2 (germline): MNHEY, SVGAGI. The CDR3 DNA reads TGTGCCAGCACCCCTGCGGGGGTCGGCGAGACCCAGTACTTC. Translation: CASTPAGVGETQYF.

This clone was detected only a few times. The chain employs TRBV5-1 and TRBJ2-1, with a possible D match to TRBD1 (5 bases). The V and J ends lost 3 bases and 5 bases respectively, with 12 bases between them. In germline, CDR1 is SGHRS, CDR2 YFSETQ. The CDR3 has 14 amino acids. The CDR3 region is CASSYTGGDNEQFF. The CDR3 coding sequence is TGCGCCAGCAGCTATACAGGTGGTGACAATGAGCAGTTCTTC.

The chain combines TRBV19 with TRBJ2-5, with 7 nucleotides matching TRBD2. This CDR3 has 14 amino acids. Looked up from germline, CDR1 is LNHDA and CDR2 is SQIVND (reference sequence). V lost 11 bases, J lost 2 bases, and 11 bases stayed unmatched. For the CDR3, the DNA is TGTGCCTCCGCCTGGCGGGGGACGCAAGAGACCCAGTACTTC. It encodes CASAWRGTQETQYF.